The next 13 T cell receptor beta chains were all read from a single sample in a study of monozygotic twins with inflammatory bowel disease. No DNA is given; TCRdb re-called the 5' RACE reads and lists each CDR3 protein once. Its table records more than 85,000 distinct CDR3 sequences. Sequenced input: blood. These receptors were collected from a human donor with ulcerative colitis or Crohn's disease, or a healthy co-twin of an affected twin (not recorded which).

The chain combines TRBV5-4 with TRBJ2-2; TCRdb designates TRBD2, a call that cannot be tested without DNA. CDR3 length equals 14 residues. Germline V gene sequence: CDR1 SGHNT, CDR2 YYREEE (reference sequence). The CDR3: CASGSSGNTGELFF.

The V call is TRBV5-1, the J call TRBJ1-2. The CDR3 has 14 amino acids. Germline CDR1 SGHRS, CDR2 YFSETQ. CDR3 residues: CASTPGPSNYGYTF. Looking up the rest from reference TRBV5-1 and TRBJ1-2 gives the full variable domain: KAGVTQTPRYLIKTRGQQVTLSCSPISGHRSVSWYQQTPGQGLQFLFEYFSETQRNKGNFPGRFSGRQFSNSRSEMNVSTLELGDSALYLCASTPGPSNYGYTFGSGTRLTVV.

The gene calls are TRBV7-9 and TRBJ2-3; TCRdb picks TRBD1, but there is no DNA to check that call. The length of the CDR3 is 12 residues. Germline values: CDR1 SEHNR, CDR2 FQNEAQ (reference sequence). This CDR3 is CASSLNRREGNF.

CDR3 loop: CATSRSIKETQYF. The rearrangement joins TRBV24-1 to TRBJ2-5. CDR3 length: 13 residues. Per the germline V gene, CDR1 is KGHDR and CDR2 is SFDVKD.

The chain carries TRBV20-1 and TRBJ2-5; lacking DNA, the TRBD1 call made by TCRdb goes unchecked. The V gene's germline CDR1 is DFQATT and CDR2 SNEGSKA (reference sequence). The CDR3 is 16 residues long. The CDR3 here is CSARALGGANLVAQYF.

The genes are TRBV27 and TRBJ1-5. The CDR3 has 13 amino acids. Germline CDR1 is MNHEY and CDR2 is SMNVEV (reference sequence). CDR3 sequence: CASSLWGNQPQHF.

The rearrangement uses TRBV29-1 and TRBJ2-5; lacking DNA, the TRBD2 call made by TCRdb goes unchecked. Germline CDR1 and CDR2: SQVTM and ANQGSEA. The CDR3 runs to 15 residues. Here the CDR3 reads CSERLGLAGEETQYF. Full variable domain (rest looked up from reference TRBV29-1 and TRBJ2-5): SAVISQKPSRDICQRGTSLTIQCQVDSQVTMMFWYRQQPGQSLTLIATANQGSEATYESGFVIDKFPISRPNLTFSTLTVSNMSPEDSSIYLCSERLGLAGEETQYFGPGTRLLVL.

The CDR3 spells CASSFGTSGQSGANVLTF. This chain uses TRBV5-5 with TRBJ2-6; TCRdb picks TRBD2, but there is no DNA to check that call. The CDR3 covers 18 residues. Germline CDR1 is SGHKS and CDR2 is YYEKEE (reference sequence).

The J gene is TRBJ1-1, the V gene TRBV4-1. This CDR3 is 16 amino acids long. Per germline, CDR1 MGHRA and CDR2 YSYEKL. CDR3 sequence reads: CASSLGPLAWDTEAFF.

The gene calls are TRBV6-5 and TRBJ1-4. The CDR3 consists of 16 residues. Germline CDR1 reads MNHEY; CDR2 reads SVGAGI. The CDR3 is CASSYTGRSEGEKLFF.

This chain uses TRBV12-3 or TRBV12-4 with TRBJ2-7; TCRdb selects TRBD2, and the lack of DNA leaves this call unchecked. The length of the CDR3 is 14 residues. CDR3 loop: CASSRAGGPYEQYF.

The chain is built from TRBV7-2 and TRBJ1-2; TCRdb calls TRBD1, which cannot be checked without DNA. The CDR3 is made up of 15 amino acids. Germline CDR1 and CDR2: SGHTA and FQGNSA. CDR3: CASSFSWRQGYGYTF.

CDR3 loop: CASSQDRGLAEPQLDTQYF. The chain combines TRBV14 with TRBJ2-3; without DNA, the TCRdb call of TRBD2 cannot be checked. The CDR3 covers 19 residues. The V gene's germline CDR1 is SGHDN and CDR2 FVKESK.